The T cell receptor beta chain described here comes from a study of OX40 agonist ivuxolimab in advanced cancers. The investigators sampled blood at baseline, at cycle 4 day 1, and at cycle 7 day 1. This CDR3 is built from 15 residues. Germline values: CDR1 MDHEN, CDR2 SYDVKM. With 2 bases clipped from V and 3 bases from J, the junction kept 2 bases outside the gene matches. Profiled with immunoSEQ multiplex PCR; TCRdb holds only in-frame clones, not every one. The sample holds 34,000 or so clones, approximately 87% seen once. The J gene is TRBJ1-5, the V gene TRBV28; TRBD1 agrees at 9 bases. This clonotype was obtained from an adult with an advanced solid tumor such as melanoma, head and neck, liver or kidney cancer. Material: CD4+ or CD8+ T cells sorted from blood, obtained in a trial of the OX40 agonist ivuxolimab. In DNA, the CDR3 is TGTGCCAGCAGTTTAGGGACAGGGCTCAATCAGCCCCAGCATTTT. Protein: CASSLGTGLNQPQHF.